Each of the 8 T cell receptor beta chains below was sequenced from the same sample in a study of blood T cell repertoires in COVID-19 (dated by TCRdb to 2018 to 2021). Libraries were made using the immunoSEQ multiplex PCR assay. TCRdb took this table from immuneACCESS and kept in-frame rearrangements with V and J called. Such tables lack part of the clones; where checked against another copy, unresolved V genes explain under half of the gap, and the rest is unexplained. This sample gives 250,000 or so clones in total; less than 95% of them show up just once. Around 2.8% of the sample comes from the top ten. Source material: PBMCs or T cells enriched from blood (not recorded which). Receptor source: a man aged 35 to 55 who had been exposed to COVID-19.

The rearrangement links TRBV18 to TRBJ2-1; TRBD2 is a possible D gene (5 bases). V dropped 3 bases and J dropped 5 bases, with 8 bases sitting between them. Looked up from germline, CDR1 is KGHSH and CDR2 is LQKENI. CDR3 length equals 13 residues. DNA of the CDR3: TGTGCCAGCTCACCCAAAGCGGACAATGAGCAGTTCTTC. Protein: CASSPKADNEQFF.

In its sample, this clone was seen once. The gene calls are TRBV3-1 (or the pseudogene TRBV3-2) and TRBJ1-2; D remains unclear. V was pared by 0 bases and J by 4 bases, with 9 bases between. The CDR3 is 14 residues long. The germline gives CDR1 LGHDT, CDR2 YNNKEL (reference sequence). The CDR3 DNA reads as TGTGCCAGCAGCCAAGATCCAATGTCCTATGGCTACACCTTC. This codes for CASSQDPMSYGYTF.

This chain links TRBV5-1 with TRBJ1-1, with 12 bases that match TRBD1. V lost 4 bases, J lost 6 bases, and 7 bases stayed unmatched. In germline, CDR1 is SGHRS, CDR2 YFSETQ. The CDR3 is made up of 15 amino acids. This CDR3 reads CASSAGTGGGAEAFF. CDR3 DNA sequence: TGCGCCAGCAGCGCAGGGACAGGGGGCGGGGCTGAAGCTTTCTTT.

The chain combines TRBV6-5 with TRBJ2-2; TRBD1 might be the D (5 bases). Trimming pared 4 bases from V and 10 bases from J, leaving 19 bases between. The length of the CDR3 is 15 residues. In germline, CDR1 is MNHEY, CDR2 SVGAGI. CDR3 DNA sequence: TGTGCCAGCAGTTTTCACAGGTGGTCTGCCTCGGAGCTGTTTTTT. This translates into CASSFHRWSASELFF.

J is TRBJ1-4 and V is TRBV18; 8 bases align to TRBD1. V trimming: 6 bases; J trimming: 8 bases; junction bases outside the gene matches: 11. This CDR3 has 15 amino acids. Looked up from germline, CDR1 is KGHSH and CDR2 is LQKENI. The CDR3 DNA sequence: TGTGCCAGCTCTCCGACAGGGGACCCGGGGGAAAAACTGTTTTTT. This sequence encodes CASSPTGDPGEKLFF.

The chain is built from TRBV4-1 and TRBJ2-3; 9 nucleotides match TRBD2. V shed 1 base, J shed 2 bases, and the junction held 10 bases outside the gene matches. CDR3 length equals 18 residues. Germline V gene sequence: CDR1 MGHRA, CDR2 YSYEKL. CDR3 sequence (DNA): TGCGCCAGCAGCCAAGGATTGGGGAGCGGGAGGTACACAGATACGCAGTATTTT. It yields the protein CASSQGLGSGRYTDTQYF.

This sequence joins TRBV16 and TRBJ2-7; 10 bases match TRBD2. The germline V gene encodes CDR1 KGHSY and CDR2 FQNENV. The CDR3 contains 16 residues. Trimming took 4 bases from V and 2 from J; bases not matched to a gene: 8. The CDR3 coding sequence is TGTGCCAGCAGCCCCAGGGCACTAGCGGGGACCTACGAGCAGTACTTC. Its protein is CASSPRALAGTYEQYF. The full variable domain, in which reference TRBV16 and TRBJ2-7 provide the parts outside the CDR3, is GEEVAQTPKHLVRGEGQKAKLYCAPIKGHSYVFWYQQVLKNEFKFLISFQNENVFDETGMPKERFSAKCLPNSPCSLEIQATKLEDSAVYFCASSPRALAGTYEQYFGPGTRLTVT.

This clone was detected only once. J is TRBJ1-1 and V is TRBV7-9; D might be TRBD1 (6 bases). Trimming removed 1 base at V and 4 bases at J, with 10 bases between. This CDR3 is built from 14 residues. The germline V gene encodes CDR1 SEHNR and CDR2 FQNEAQ (reference sequence). Written as DNA, the CDR3 is TGTGCCAGCAGCTTAGGGACAGTCCTCACTGAAGCTTTCTTT. Translating gives CASSLGTVLTEAFF. Based on the CDR3 plus reference TRBV7-9 and TRBJ1-1, the full variable domain is DTGVSQNPRHKITKRGQNVTFRCDPISEHNRLYWYRQTLGQGPEFLTYFQNEAQLEKSRLLSDRFSAERPKGSFSTLEIQRTEQGDSAMYLCASSLGTVLTEAFFGQGTRLTVV.